Below, one TCR beta chain is given with its context. This sample is part of a study of shared clonotypes between healthy human individuals. Sequencing was performed with immunoSEQ multiplex PCR; in TCRdb, only in-frame clones are kept and a portion is missing. The sample has 400,000 to 600,000 clones; 60% to 80% are singletons. Trimming pared 4 bases from V and 1 base from J, leaving 10 bases between. The CDR3 covers 14 residues. The germline V gene encodes CDR1 SGHVS and CDR2 FQNEAQ. The material sequenced was PBMCs. The V and J genes are TRBV7-8 and TRBJ1-1; D possibly corresponds to TRBD1 (5 bases). This TCR was recovered from a middle-aged woman in good health. Some clones in this sample may be carry-over from other donors' samples. DNA of the CDR3: TGTGCCAGCAGCTGGGACGAATGGAACACTGAAGCTTTCTTT. Translated, it gives CASSWDEWNTEAFF.